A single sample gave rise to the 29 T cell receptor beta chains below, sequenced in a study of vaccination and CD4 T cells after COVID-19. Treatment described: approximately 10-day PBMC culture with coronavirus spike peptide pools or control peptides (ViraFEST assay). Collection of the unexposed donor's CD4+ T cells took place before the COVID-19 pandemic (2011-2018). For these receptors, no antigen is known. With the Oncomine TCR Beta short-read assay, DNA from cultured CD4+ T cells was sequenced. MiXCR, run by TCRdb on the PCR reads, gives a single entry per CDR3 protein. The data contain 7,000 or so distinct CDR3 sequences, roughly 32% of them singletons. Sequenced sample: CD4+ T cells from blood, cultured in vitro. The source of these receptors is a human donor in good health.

CDR3 coding DNA: TGTGCCAGCAGCCGCAGGGGGCATACGCAGTATTTT. Translated: CASSRRGHTQYF. V gene TRBV12-3 or TRBV12-4 combines with J gene TRBJ2-3; 8 bases match TRBD1. The CDR3 loop spans 12 amino acids. The V and J ends lost 6 bases and 7 bases, in that order; junction bases with no gene match: 3.

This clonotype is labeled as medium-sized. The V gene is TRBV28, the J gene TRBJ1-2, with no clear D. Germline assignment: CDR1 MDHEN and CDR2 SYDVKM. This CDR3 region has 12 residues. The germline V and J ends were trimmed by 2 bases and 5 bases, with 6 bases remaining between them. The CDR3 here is CASSLMDYGYTF. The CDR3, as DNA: TGTGCCAGCAGTTTAATGGATTATGGCTACACCTTC.

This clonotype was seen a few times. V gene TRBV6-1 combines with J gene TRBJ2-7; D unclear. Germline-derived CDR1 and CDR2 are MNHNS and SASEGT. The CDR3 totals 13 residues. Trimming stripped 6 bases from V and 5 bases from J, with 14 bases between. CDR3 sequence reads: CASRGPLRNEQYF. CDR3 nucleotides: TGTGCCAGCAGAGGACCGCTCAGGAACGAGCAGTACTTC.

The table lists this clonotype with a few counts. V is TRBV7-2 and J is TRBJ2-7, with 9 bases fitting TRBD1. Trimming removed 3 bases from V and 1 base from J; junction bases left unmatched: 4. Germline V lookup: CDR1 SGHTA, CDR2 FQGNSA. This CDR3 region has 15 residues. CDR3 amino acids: CASSFFGTGSYEQYF. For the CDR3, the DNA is TGTGCCAGCAGCTTTTTCGGGACAGGGTCCTACGAGCAGTACTTC.

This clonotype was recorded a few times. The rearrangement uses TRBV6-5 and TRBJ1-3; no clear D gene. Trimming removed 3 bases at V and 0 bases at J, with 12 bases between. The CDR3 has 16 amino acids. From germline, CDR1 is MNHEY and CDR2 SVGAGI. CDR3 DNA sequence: TGTGCCAGCAGTTATCTTCGACCCGCCTCTGGAAACACCATATATTTT. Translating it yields CASSYLRPASGNTIYF.

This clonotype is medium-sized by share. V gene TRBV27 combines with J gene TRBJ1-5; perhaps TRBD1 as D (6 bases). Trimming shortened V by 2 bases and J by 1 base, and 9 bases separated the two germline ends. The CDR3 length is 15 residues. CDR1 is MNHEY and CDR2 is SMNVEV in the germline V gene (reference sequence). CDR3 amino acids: CASSLRGGSNQPQHF. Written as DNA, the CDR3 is TGTGCCAGCAGTTTACGAGGGGGGAGCAATCAGCCCCAGCATTTT.

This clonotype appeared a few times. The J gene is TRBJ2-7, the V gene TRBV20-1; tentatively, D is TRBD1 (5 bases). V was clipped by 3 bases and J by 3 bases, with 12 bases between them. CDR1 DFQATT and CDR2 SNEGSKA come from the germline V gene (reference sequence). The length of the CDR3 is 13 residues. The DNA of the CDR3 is TGCAGTGCTAGTTCAGGGAATATCTACGAGCAGTACTTC. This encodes CSASSGNIYEQYF.

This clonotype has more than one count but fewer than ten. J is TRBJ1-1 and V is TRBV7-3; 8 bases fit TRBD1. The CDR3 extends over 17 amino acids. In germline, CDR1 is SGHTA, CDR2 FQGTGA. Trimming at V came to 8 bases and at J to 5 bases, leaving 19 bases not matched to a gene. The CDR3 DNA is TGTGCCAGCGGACCAACCGGGACAGGCGATGGAGGGACTGAAGCTTTCTTT. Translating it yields CASGPTGTGDGGTEAFF.

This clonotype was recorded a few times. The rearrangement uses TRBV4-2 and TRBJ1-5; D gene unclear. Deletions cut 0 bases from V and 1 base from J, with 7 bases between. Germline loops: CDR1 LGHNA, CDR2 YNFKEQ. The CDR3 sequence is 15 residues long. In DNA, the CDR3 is TGTGCCAGCAGCCAAGATGGGCAGAGCAATCAGCCCCAGCATTTT. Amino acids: CASSQDGQSNQPQHF.

CDR3 amino acids: CATSDWNGGYTF. The CDR3, as DNA: TGTGCCACCAGTGATTGGAATGGGGGCTACACCTTC. The V call is TRBV24-1, the J call TRBJ1-2; no clear D gene. Germline V gene sequence: CDR1 KGHDR, CDR2 SFDVKD. This CDR3 contains 12 residues. Trimming cost V 2 bases and J 8 bases, with 8 bases left between them.

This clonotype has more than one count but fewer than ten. Here the CDR3 DNA reads TGTGCCAGCAGCTACGTAAGTTCAGCGGGGGGCCGATCCAATACGCAGTATTTT. This codes for CASSYVSSAGGRSNTQYF. The chain employs TRBV4-2 and TRBJ2-3, with 9 bases identical to TRBD2. The V and J ends lost 5 bases and 7 bases, in that order; junction bases with no gene match: 19. This CDR3 has 18 residues. Germline V gene sequence: CDR1 LGHNA, CDR2 YNFKEQ.

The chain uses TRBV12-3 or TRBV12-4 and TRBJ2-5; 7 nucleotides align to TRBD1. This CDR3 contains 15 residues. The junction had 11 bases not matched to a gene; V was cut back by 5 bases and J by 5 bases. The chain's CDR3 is CASSTWDSQGETQYF. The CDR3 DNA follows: TGTGCCAGCAGTACCTGGGACAGCCAAGGGGAGACCCAGTACTTC.

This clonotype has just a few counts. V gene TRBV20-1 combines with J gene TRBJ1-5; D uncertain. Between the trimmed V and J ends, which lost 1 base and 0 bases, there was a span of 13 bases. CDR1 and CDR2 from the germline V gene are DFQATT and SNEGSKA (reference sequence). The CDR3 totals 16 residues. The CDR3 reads CSARGAIPLSNQPQHF. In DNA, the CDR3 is TGCAGTGCTAGAGGAGCCATTCCACTTAGCAATCAGCCCCAGCATTTT.

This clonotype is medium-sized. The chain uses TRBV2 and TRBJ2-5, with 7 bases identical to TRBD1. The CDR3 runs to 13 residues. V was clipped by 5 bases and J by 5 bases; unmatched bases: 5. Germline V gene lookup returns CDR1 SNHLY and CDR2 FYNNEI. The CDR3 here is CASSLGGWETQYF. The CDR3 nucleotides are TGTGCCAGCAGTCTAGGGGGCTGGGAGACCCAGTACTTC.

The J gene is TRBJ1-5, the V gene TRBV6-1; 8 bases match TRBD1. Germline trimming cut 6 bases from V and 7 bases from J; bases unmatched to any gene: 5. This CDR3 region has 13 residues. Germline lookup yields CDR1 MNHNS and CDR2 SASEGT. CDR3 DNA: TGTGCCAGCAGAAGCCGGGACAGGCAGCCCCAGCATTTT. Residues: CASRSRDRQPQHF.

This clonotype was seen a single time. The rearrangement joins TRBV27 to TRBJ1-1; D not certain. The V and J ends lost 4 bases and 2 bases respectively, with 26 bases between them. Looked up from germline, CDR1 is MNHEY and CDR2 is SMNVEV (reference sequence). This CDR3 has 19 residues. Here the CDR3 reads CASSSPPGSTRIFNTEAFF. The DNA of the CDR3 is TGTGCCAGCAGTTCACCGCCGGGTTCCACTCGCATTTTTAACACTGAAGCTTTCTTT.

CDR3: CATQRGQVYQETQYF. CDR3 bases: TGTGCCACCCAGAGGGGGCAGGTGTACCAAGAGACCCAGTACTTC. V gene TRBV12-3 or TRBV12-4 combines with J gene TRBJ2-5, with 7 bases lining up with TRBD1. The CDR3 has 15 amino acids. V lost 10 bases, J lost 0 bases, and 11 bases stayed unmatched.

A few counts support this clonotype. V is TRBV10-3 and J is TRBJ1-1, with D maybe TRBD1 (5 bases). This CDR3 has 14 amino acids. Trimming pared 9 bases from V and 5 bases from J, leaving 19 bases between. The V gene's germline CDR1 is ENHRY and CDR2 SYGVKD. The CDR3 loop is CAMRGDQGGTEAFF. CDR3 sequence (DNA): TGTGCCATGCGGGGGGACCAGGGTGGTACTGAAGCTTTCTTT.

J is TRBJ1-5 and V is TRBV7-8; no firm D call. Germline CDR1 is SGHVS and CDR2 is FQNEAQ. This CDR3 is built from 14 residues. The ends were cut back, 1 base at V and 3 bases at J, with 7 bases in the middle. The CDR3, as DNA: TGTGCCAGCAGCTTAGTTCCAGTCAATCAGCCCCAGCATTTT. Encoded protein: CASSLVPVNQPQHF.

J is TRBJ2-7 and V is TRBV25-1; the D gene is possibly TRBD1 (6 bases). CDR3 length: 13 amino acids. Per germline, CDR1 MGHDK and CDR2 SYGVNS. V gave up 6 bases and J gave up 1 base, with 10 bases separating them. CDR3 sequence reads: CASSQGHSYEQYF. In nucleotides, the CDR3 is TGTGCCAGCAGCCAGGGACATTCCTACGAGCAGTACTTC.

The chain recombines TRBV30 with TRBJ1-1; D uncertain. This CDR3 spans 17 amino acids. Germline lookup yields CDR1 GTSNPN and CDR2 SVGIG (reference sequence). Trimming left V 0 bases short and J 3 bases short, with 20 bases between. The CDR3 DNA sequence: TGTGCCTGGAGTGTAGCCGGCAGTCTGGTTTTGCACACTGAAGCTTTCTTT. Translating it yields CAWSVAGSLVLHTEAFF.

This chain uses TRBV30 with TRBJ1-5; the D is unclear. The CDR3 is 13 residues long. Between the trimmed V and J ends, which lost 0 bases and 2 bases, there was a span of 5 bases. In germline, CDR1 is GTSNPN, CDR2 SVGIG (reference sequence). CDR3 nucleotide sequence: TGTGCCTGGAGTGTAACAGGCAATCAGCCCCAGCATTTT. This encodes CAWSVTGNQPQHF. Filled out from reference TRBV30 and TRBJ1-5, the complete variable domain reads SQTIHQWPATLVQPVGSPLSLECTVEGTSNPNLYWYRQAAGRGLQLLFYSVGIGQISSEVPQNLSASRPQDRQFILSSKKLLLSDSGFYLCAWSVTGNQPQHFGDGTRLSIL.

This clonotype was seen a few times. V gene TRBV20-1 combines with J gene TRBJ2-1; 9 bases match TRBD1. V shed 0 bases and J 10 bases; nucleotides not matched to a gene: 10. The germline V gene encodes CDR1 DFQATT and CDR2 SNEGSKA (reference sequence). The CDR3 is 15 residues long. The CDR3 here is CSARDPGQGEVEQFF. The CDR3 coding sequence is TGCAGTGCTAGAGACCCGGGACAGGGTGAAGTCGAGCAGTTCTTC.

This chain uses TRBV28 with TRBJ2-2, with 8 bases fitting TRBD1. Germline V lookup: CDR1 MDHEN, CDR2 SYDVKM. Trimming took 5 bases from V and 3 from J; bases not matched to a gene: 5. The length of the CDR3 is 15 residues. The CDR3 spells CASSLMDRDTGELFF. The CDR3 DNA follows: TGTGCCAGCAGTCTCATGGACAGGGACACCGGGGAGCTGTTTTTT.

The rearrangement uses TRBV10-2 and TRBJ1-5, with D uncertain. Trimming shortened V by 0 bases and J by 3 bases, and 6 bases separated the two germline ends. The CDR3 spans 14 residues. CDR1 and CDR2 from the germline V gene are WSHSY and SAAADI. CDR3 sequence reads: CASSESEINQPQHF. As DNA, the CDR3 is TGCGCCAGCAGTGAGTCGGAGATCAATCAGCCCCAGCATTTT.

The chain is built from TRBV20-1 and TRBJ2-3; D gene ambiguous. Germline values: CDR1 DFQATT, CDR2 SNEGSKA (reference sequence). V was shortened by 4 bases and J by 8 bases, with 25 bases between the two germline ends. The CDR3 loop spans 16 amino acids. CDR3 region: CSATPIGSDLGGTQYF. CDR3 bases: TGCAGTGCTACCCCTATAGGCAGTGACTTAGGTGGTACGCAGTATTTT.

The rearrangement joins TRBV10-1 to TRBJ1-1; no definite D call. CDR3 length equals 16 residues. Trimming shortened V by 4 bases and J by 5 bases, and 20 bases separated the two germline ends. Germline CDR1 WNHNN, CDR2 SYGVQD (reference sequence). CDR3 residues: CASSGRATTGRTEAFF. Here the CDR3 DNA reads TGCGCCAGCAGTGGCCGGGCCACAACGGGGAGGACTGAAGCTTTCTTT.

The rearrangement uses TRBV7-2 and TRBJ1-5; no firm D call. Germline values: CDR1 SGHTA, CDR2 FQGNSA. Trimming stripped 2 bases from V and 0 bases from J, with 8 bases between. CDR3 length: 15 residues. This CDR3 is CASSLWADSNQPQHF. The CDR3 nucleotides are TGTGCCAGCAGCTTATGGGCGGATAGCAATCAGCCCCAGCATTTT.

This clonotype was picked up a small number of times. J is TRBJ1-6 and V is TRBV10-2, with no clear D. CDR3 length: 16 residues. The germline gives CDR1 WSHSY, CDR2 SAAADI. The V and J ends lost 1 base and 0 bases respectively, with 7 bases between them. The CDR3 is CASSEWLSSYNSPLHF. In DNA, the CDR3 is TGCGCCAGCAGTGAGTGGCTCAGCTCCTATAATTCACCCCTCCACTTT.